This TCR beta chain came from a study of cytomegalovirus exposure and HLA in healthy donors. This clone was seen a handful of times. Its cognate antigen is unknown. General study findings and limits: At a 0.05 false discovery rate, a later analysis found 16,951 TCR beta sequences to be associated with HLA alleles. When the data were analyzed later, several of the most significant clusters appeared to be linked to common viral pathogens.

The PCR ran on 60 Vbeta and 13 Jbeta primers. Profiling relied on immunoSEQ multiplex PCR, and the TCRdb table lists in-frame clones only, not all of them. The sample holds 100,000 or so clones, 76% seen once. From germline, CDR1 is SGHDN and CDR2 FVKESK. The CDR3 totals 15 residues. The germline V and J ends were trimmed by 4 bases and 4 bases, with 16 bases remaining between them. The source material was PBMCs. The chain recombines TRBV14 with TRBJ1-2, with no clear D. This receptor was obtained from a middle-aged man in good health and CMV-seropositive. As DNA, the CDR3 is TGTGCCAGCAGCCGGGGAGGGCAGACCCCCTATGGCTACACCTTC. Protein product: CASSRGGQTPYGYTF.